The text below deals with one T cell receptor beta chain. This CDR3 is built from 16 residues. V was shortened by 5 bases and J by 4 bases, with 19 bases between the two germline ends. In germline, CDR1 is SGHAT, CDR2 FQDESV (reference sequence). Seattle cases were enrolled at active infection and followed longitudinally. This sample is part of a study of blood T cell repertoires in COVID-19. As for the study in general: Collection of acute and convalescent COVID-19 samples took place in the United States, Italy and Spain. The cDNA or gDNA used as material had been derived from T cells, B-cell-depleted T cells, or PBMCs.

Original methodology: Reference gene primer amplification gave nucleated cell count estimates. Some clones are missing from TCRdb's copy, which holds only in-frame ones; the method was immunoSEQ multiplex PCR. The V and J calls and clone size are taken from that table; D and trimming were inferred from the DNA. The sample consists of about 260,000 clones, approximately 86% of them appearing once. Sequenced: peripheral blood. The rearrangement joins TRBV11-1 to TRBJ2-3, with D perhaps matching TRBD1 (7 bases). The TCR originated in a woman aged 55-70 years with COVID-19, enrolled during active disease. In nucleotides, the CDR3 is TGTGCCAGCAGCCTCACGACAGGGCGGGGAGCAGATACGCAGTATTTT. This sequence encodes CASSLTTGRGADTQYF.